The 7 T cell receptor beta chains reported below all come from one sample, sequenced in a study of regulatory T cells in long-lasting Graves disease. In building TCR beta libraries, iRepertoire HTBI primers were used together with Arm-PCR of CDR3 regions. In TCRdb, the multiplex PCR reads were re-called with MiXCR into one record per CDR3 protein. The data hold 300,000 to 400,000 distinct CDR3 sequences, with approximately 15% observed a single time. Time point described: newly diagnosed GD, antithyroid drugs for less than 3 months. Preparation of the TCR library used RNA extracted from PBMCs. The same specimen was also included in a second study, on T cells in Graves' hyperthyroidism and ophthalmopathy.

The material was peripheral blood mononuclear cells (PBMCs), obtained at new diagnosis, from a patient treated with antithyroid drugs. The origin of the receptors is a man aged 40-49 years with Graves disease.

This clonotype has at least ten counts. V usage is TRBV2 and J usage is TRBJ2-7; 9 bases are shared with TRBD1. Germline V gene lookup returns CDR1 SNHLY and CDR2 FYNNEI. J was trimmed by 12 bases and V by 6 bases; bases with no gene match: 3. The CDR3 has 10 residues. The CDR3 DNA is TGTGCCAGCAGGGGGACAGGGCCGTACTTC. Its translation is CASRGTGPYF.

This chain uses TRBV9 with TRBJ2-3; possibly TRBD2 for D (7 bases). The CDR3 runs 16 residues. Per germline, CDR1 SGDLS and CDR2 YYNGEE. V was cut by 4 bases and J by 4 bases, with 19 bases left in between. DNA of the CDR3: TGTGCCAGCAGCACGAGGTGGGGGGGCAGATCAGATACGCAGTATTTT. It translates to CASSTRWGGRSDTQYF.

This chain's CDR3 is CASSLDSSPRFYEQYF. The CDR3, as DNA: TGTGCCAGCAGCCTAGACAGTTCCCCTCGCTTCTACGAGCAGTACTTC. The rearrangement uses TRBV28 and TRBJ2-7; D possibly corresponds to TRBD1 (5 bases). Germline CDR1 MDHEN, CDR2 SYDVKM. Trimming left V 6 bases short and J 3 bases short, with 21 bases between. The CDR3 is 16 residues long.

The table lists this clonotype with many counts. The chain has TRBV5-5 and TRBJ1-4; D may be TRBD1 (6 bases). Trimming cost V 4 bases and J 7 bases, with 14 bases left between them. CDR1 and CDR2 from the germline V gene are SGHKS and YYEKEE (reference sequence). This CDR3 is built from 14 residues. The CDR3 DNA sequence: TGTGCCAGCAGCGTCACAGGGTCCGGTGAAAAACTGTTTTTT. This encodes CASSVTGSGEKLFF.

For this clonotype: A far more abundant clone sits one base away, making this likely a read error. The chain uses TRBV7-8 and TRBJ2-5; a weak D match, TRBD1 (6 bases). The CDR3 extends over 14 amino acids. CDR1 SGHVS and CDR2 FQNEAQ come from the germline V gene. CDR3 coding DNA: TGTGCCAGCAGCGACAGGACAGCGCAAGGGACCCAGTACTTC. It encodes CASSDRTAQGTQYF.

The J gene is TRBJ2-1, the V gene TRBV5-1; 10 bases are shared with TRBD2. Germline V gives CDR1 SGHRS, CDR2 YFSETQ. V gave up 4 bases and J gave up 4 bases; unmatched junction bases: 8. This CDR3 contains 16 residues. DNA of the CDR3: TGCGCCAGCAGCAAGCAGGGGACTAGCGCTTACAATGAGCAGTTCTTC. It specifies CASSKQGTSAYNEQFF.

This clonotype appeared many times. The chain has TRBV2 and TRBJ1-2, with 10 bases aligning to TRBD1. The length of the CDR3 is 14 residues. The germline gives CDR1 SNHLY, CDR2 FYNNEI. V shed 6 bases, J shed 5 bases, and the junction held 6 bases outside the gene matches. The CDR3 sequence is CASSRDRGSYGYTF. The CDR3 DNA is TGTGCCAGCAGCCGGGACAGGGGTTCTTATGGCTACACCTTC.